The 32 T cell receptor beta chains below come from one sample, sequenced in a study of blood T cell repertoires in COVID-19. Here immunoSEQ multiplex PCR was the method, and the copy in TCRdb shows in-frame clones only, minus some. The sample carries about 220,000 clones, about four fifths recorded once. The specimen was PBMCs or T cells enriched from blood (not recorded which). The receptors here all came from a woman aged 60 to 75 who had recovered from COVID-19.

The V and J genes are TRBV12-5 and TRBJ1-1, with 8 bases identical to TRBD1. This CDR3 is 13 amino acids long. Losses at the gene ends were 3 bases for V and 4 bases for J; bases not matched to a gene: 1. Germline CDR1 reads LGHNT; CDR2 reads FRNRAP. The CDR3 region is CASGLQGGTEAFF. CDR3 nucleotide sequence: TGTGCTAGTGGTTTACAGGGGGGCACTGAAGCTTTCTTT.

The chain employs TRBV3-1 (or the pseudogene TRBV3-2) and TRBJ2-1, with 13 bases lining up with TRBD2. CDR1 and CDR2 from the germline V gene are LGHDT and YNNKEL (reference sequence). The CDR3 is made up of 15 amino acids. Unmatched junction bases numbered 8, after V lost 5 bases and J lost 10 bases. The CDR3 sequence: CASSSQGTSGAEQFF. DNA for the CDR3: TGTGCCAGCAGCTCCCAAGGGACTAGCGGGGCCGAGCAGTTCTTC.

Only a few counts were recorded for this clone. Relative to the germline gene, one junction end is altered; a read error may explain this. Here the CDR3 DNA reads TGTGCCAGCTCACCAGGGACAGGGGGCAAGCAGCCCCAGCATTTT. Protein: CASSPGTGGKQPQHF. The genes are TRBV18 and TRBJ1-5; TRBD1 agrees at 12 bases. This CDR3 region has 15 residues. Per germline, CDR1 KGHSH and CDR2 LQKENI.

This clone was observed a single time. The chain is built from TRBV28 and TRBJ2-4; the match to TRBD1 covers 7 bases. CDR3 length: 14 residues. V was clipped by 6 bases and J by 5 bases; unmatched bases: 7. Germline V CDR1 and CDR2: MDHEN, SYDVKM. In nucleotides, the CDR3 is TGTGCCAGCAGCCCAGGGGACAGACAAAACATTCAGTACTTC. It codes for CASSPGDRQNIQYF.

This clone was observed a few times. The chain recombines TRBV7-2 with TRBJ1-3, with TRBD1 as a possible D gene (6 bases). V lost 2 bases to trimming and J lost 1 base, with 15 bases between them. Per the germline V gene, CDR1 is SGHTA and CDR2 is FQGNSA. The CDR3 totals 17 residues. The CDR3 here is CASSLTTGLLSGNTIYF. Here the CDR3 DNA reads TGTGCCAGCAGCTTAACGACAGGCTTGTTGTCTGGAAACACCATATATTTT.

The chain combines TRBV2 with TRBJ2-3; 12 nucleotides match TRBD2. This CDR3 spans 17 amino acids. The V and J ends lost 6 bases and 1 base, in that order; junction bases with no gene match: 8. Germline assignment: CDR1 SNHLY and CDR2 FYNNEI. CDR3 coding DNA: TGTGCCAGCAGGCCTGGACTAGCGGGAACCGGCACAGATACGCAGTATTTT. Amino acid sequence: CASRPGLAGTGTDTQYF.

There are a few counts of this clone. The V gene is TRBV6-2 or TRBV6-3, the J gene TRBJ1-5; TRBD1 might be the D (5 bases). The CDR3 runs 17 residues. Germline loops: CDR1 MNHEY, CDR2 SVGEGT. Trimming removed 4 bases from V and 0 bases from J, with 16 bases in between. The CDR3 sequence is CASSSGGQGYSNQPQHF. The CDR3 DNA reads TGTGCCAGCAGTTCCGGGGGTCAGGGCTATAGCAATCAGCCCCAGCATTTT.

The genes are TRBV27 and TRBJ1-2; 9 positions agree with TRBD1. Germline V lookup: CDR1 MNHEY, CDR2 SMNVEV (reference sequence). With V trimmed by 5 bases and J by 1 base, 5 bases remained unmatched. The CDR3 is made up of 15 amino acids. CDR3 sequence (DNA): TGTGCCAGCAGTCTCACAGGGGGCAGTAACTATGGCTACACCTTC. Its translation: CASSLTGGSNYGYTF.

The rearrangement uses TRBV5-8 and TRBJ2-6, with TRBD2 as a possible D gene (6 bases). V lost 1 base and J lost 1, with 21 bases in between. The CDR3 totals 20 residues. The V gene's germline CDR1 is SGHTS and CDR2 YDEGEE. CDR3 in amino acids: CASSLIEQSGWWSGANVLTF. In nucleotides, the CDR3 is TGTGCCAGCAGCTTGATCGAACAGAGCGGGTGGTGGTCTGGGGCCAACGTCCTGACTTTC.

The sample holds one count of this clone. The chain joins TRBV29-1 to TRBJ2-3; D may be TRBD1 (5 bases). CDR1 is SQVTM and CDR2 is ANQGSEA in the germline V gene. The CDR3 loop spans 14 amino acids. V lost 3 bases and J lost 4, with 14 bases in between. CDR3 sequence (DNA): TGCAGCGTTGATGGCGACAGCCTGGCAGATACGCAGTATTTT. This translates into CSVDGDSLADTQYF.

The J gene is TRBJ2-2, the V gene TRBV6-1; perhaps TRBD1 as D (6 bases). Deletions cut 3 bases from V and 4 bases from J, with 15 bases between. Germline CDR1 and CDR2: MNHNS and SASEGT. The CDR3 contains 16 residues. The CDR3 coding sequence is TGTGCCAGCAGTGATTCCGGGACAACTACCACCGGGGAGCTGTTTTTT. Protein sequence: CASSDSGTTTTGELFF.

V usage is TRBV4-2 and J usage is TRBJ2-7; D possibly corresponds to TRBD1 (6 bases). The CDR3 has 14 residues. Germline CDR1 and CDR2: LGHNA and YNFKEQ. V lost 4 bases and J lost 4, with 14 bases in between. Written as DNA, the CDR3 is TGTGCCAGCAGCCCAGGCGTGGGGGCGTACGAGCAGTACTTC. Residues: CASSPGVGAYEQYF.

V and J are TRBV12-3 or TRBV12-4 and TRBJ2-2, with D maybe TRBD2 (5 bases). V lost 3 bases and J lost 4, with 6 bases in between. The CDR3 spans 13 residues. The CDR3 sequence: CASSFGITGELFF. CDR3 DNA sequence: TGTGCCAGCAGTTTCGGGATCACCGGGGAGCTGTTTTTT.

V usage is TRBV7-6 and J usage is TRBJ2-2; the match to TRBD1 covers 11 bases. The trim removed 2 bases at V and 2 bases at J, leaving 7 bases unmatched. The CDR3 is made up of 18 amino acids. CDR1 and CDR2 from the germline V gene are SGHVS and FNYEAQ. CDR3 amino acids: CASSLPGQGAVNTGELFF. CDR3 nucleotides: TGTGCCAGCAGCTTACCCGGACAGGGGGCCGTCAACACCGGGGAGCTGTTTTTT.

The CDR3 loop reads CASRLRDRETQYF. In nucleotides, the CDR3 is TGTGCCAGCAGGCTCCGGGACAGAGAGACCCAGTACTTC. V is TRBV2 and J is TRBJ2-5; 7 bases agree with TRBD1. The CDR3 runs 13 residues. Germline lookup yields CDR1 SNHLY and CDR2 FYNNEI. V trimming: 6 bases; J trimming: 4 bases; junction bases outside the gene matches: 5.

The chain has TRBV5-8 and TRBJ1-1; D might be TRBD1 (5 bases). The CDR3 is made up of 11 amino acids. The germline V gene encodes CDR1 SGHTS and CDR2 YDEGEE. The V and J ends lost 7 bases and 5 bases respectively, with 9 bases between them. The CDR3 DNA is TGTGCCAGCCCCGGGGGAACTGAAGCTTTCTTT. Its translation: CASPGGTEAFF.

The CDR3 sequence is CASSPRLAGGANSYEQYF. The CDR3 region has the DNA TGTGCCAGCAGCCCAAGACTAGCGGGGGGAGCAAACTCCTACGAGCAGTACTTC. J is TRBJ2-7 and V is TRBV27; 13 bases fit TRBD2. The J segment lost 0 bases and the V segment lost 6 bases, leaving 11 bases of the junction unmatched. Germline loops: CDR1 MNHEY, CDR2 SMNVEV (reference sequence). The CDR3 loop spans 18 amino acids.

The rearrangement links TRBV5-1 to TRBJ2-1; the D gene is possibly TRBD1 (6 bases). CDR1 SGHRS and CDR2 YFSETQ come from the germline V gene. The ends were cut back, 0 bases at V and 6 bases at J, with 10 bases in the middle. The CDR3 runs 14 residues. CDR3 in amino acids: CASSLGDTLNEQFF. The CDR3 DNA reads as TGCGCCAGCAGCTTGGGGGACACACTCAATGAGCAGTTCTTC.

This clone was found a few times. V and J are TRBV4-2 and TRBJ2-7; a possible D gene is TRBD1 (5 bases). CDR1 is LGHNA and CDR2 is YNFKEQ in the germline V gene. The V and J ends lost 0 bases and 9 bases respectively, with 18 bases between them. The CDR3 contains 15 residues. The CDR3 loop is CASSQDFSSGYGQYF. The CDR3, as DNA: TGTGCCAGCAGCCAAGATTTTTCCTCAGGGTATGGGCAGTACTTC.

The chain is built from TRBV19 and TRBJ2-3; 10 bases map to TRBD1. The ends lost 4 bases at V and 2 bases at J; junction bases unmatched: 3. The V gene's germline CDR1 is LNHDA and CDR2 SQIVND (reference sequence). The CDR3 length is 15 residues. The CDR3: CASSRGTGATDTQYF. The CDR3 nucleotides read TGTGCCAGTAGTAGAGGGACAGGGGCCACAGATACGCAGTATTTT.

The V call is TRBV24-1, the J call TRBJ2-3; D is perhaps TRBD1 (6 bases). CDR3 length: 13 residues. CDR1 and CDR2 (germline): KGHDR, SFDVKD. Trimming removed 3 bases from V and 4 bases from J, with 7 bases in between. In DNA form, the CDR3 reads TGTGCCACCAGTGATGGACAGTCAGATACGCAGTATTTT. Encoded protein: CATSDGQSDTQYF.

This chain joins TRBV10-3 and TRBJ1-4; D is undetermined. V lost 4 bases, J lost 8 bases, and 5 bases lay in between. Germline V CDR1 and CDR2: ENHRY, SYGVKD. CDR3 length: 11 amino acids. The DNA for the CDR3 is TGTGCCATCAGTGGAGGGGAAAAACTGTTTTTT. Its protein product is CAISGGEKLFF.

CDR3 in DNA: TGTGCCAGCAGCCTAGCGGGAGGATGGAATACGCAGTATTTT. Protein: CASSLAGGWNTQYF. This sequence joins TRBV6-5 and TRBJ2-3, with TRBD2 matching over 11 bases. Germline CDR1 is MNHEY and CDR2 is SVGAGI. This CDR3 is built from 14 residues. J was trimmed by 7 bases and V by 6 bases; bases with no gene match: 6.

The CDR3: CASSLTPGGAYYGYTF. CDR3 in DNA: TGTGCCAGCAGCTTAACTCCCGGGGGGGCGTACTATGGCTACACCTTC. The chain has TRBV7-3 and TRBJ1-2, with a tentative D call TRBD1 (6 bases). Trimming took off 0 bases at V and 3 bases at J, with 14 bases between the two ends. This CDR3 has 16 residues. From germline, CDR1 is SGHTA and CDR2 FQGTGA.

This chain joins TRBV6-2 or TRBV6-3 and TRBJ1-5; the match to TRBD1 covers 9 bases. Losses at the gene ends were 5 bases for V and 6 bases for J; bases not matched to a gene: 8. The CDR3 is 15 residues long. Germline CDR1 reads MNHEY; CDR2 reads SVGEGT. CDR3 protein: CASSPTGGAGQPQHF. The CDR3 DNA sequence: TGTGCCAGCAGTCCAACAGGGGGCGCGGGTCAGCCCCAGCATTTT.

The rearrangement links TRBV6-5 to TRBJ1-3; the D is unclear. The V gene lost 10 bases and the J gene lost 0 bases, with 13 bases spanning the gap. This CDR3 region has 14 residues. Per germline, CDR1 MNHEY and CDR2 SVGAGI. The CDR3: CATKEQHSGNTIYF. DNA of the CDR3: TGTGCCACCAAGGAACAGCACTCTGGAAACACCATATATTTT.

The chain uses TRBV5-4 and TRBJ2-1; 8 bases are a match to TRBD1. V dropped 5 bases and J dropped 6; count of bases not matched to a gene: 13. Per germline, CDR1 SGHNT and CDR2 YYREEE (reference sequence). The CDR3 runs 16 residues. CDR3 protein: CASSRGGQGLFNEQFF. For the CDR3, the DNA is TGTGCCAGCAGTCGGGGTGGACAGGGTTTGTTCAATGAGCAGTTCTTC. Variable domain in full (rest from reference TRBV5-4 and TRBJ2-1): ETGVTQSPTHLIKTRGQQVTLRCSSQSGHNTVSWYQQALGQGPQFIFQYYREEENGRGNFPPRFSGLQFPNYSSELNVNALELDDSALYLCASSRGGQGLFNEQFFGPGTRLTVL.

The V call is TRBV4-2, the J call TRBJ1-1; no clear D. The CDR3 is 16 amino acids. CDR1 is LGHNA and CDR2 is YNFKEQ in the germline V gene. Trimming left V 1 base short and J 1 base short, with 13 bases between. This CDR3 reads CASSQGGRGRNTEAFF. The CDR3 nucleotides are TGTGCCAGCAGCCAAGGCGGGCGGGGAAGGAACACTGAAGCTTTCTTT.

The genes are TRBV19 and TRBJ2-1; 8 nucleotides align to TRBD2. CDR1 LNHDA and CDR2 SQIVND come from the germline V gene (reference sequence). Losses at the gene ends were 7 bases for V and 8 bases for J; bases not matched to a gene: 13. The CDR3 runs to 15 residues. The CDR3 DNA sequence: TGTGCCAGTAAAATTACGGGGGGGCTGATGCATGAGCAGTTCTTC. Protein: CASKITGGLMHEQFF.

This clone came up a few times. CDR3 in DNA: TGTGCCAGTAGTACTGGACAGAATGGAAACACCATATATTTT. Encoded protein: CASSTGQNGNTIYF. The rearrangement uses TRBV19 and TRBJ1-3; D possibly corresponds to TRBD1 (6 bases). The V and J ends lost 4 bases and 3 bases respectively, with 10 bases between them. The CDR3 spans 14 residues. Germline CDR1 is LNHDA and CDR2 is SQIVND (reference sequence).

The DNA of the CDR3 is TGTGCCACCAGTGACGAGACAGGGGTTAGCTACACCTTC. Translated: CATSDETGVSYTF. The chain has TRBV24-1 and TRBJ1-2; 8 positions agree with TRBD1. The CDR3 sequence is 13 residues long. V shed 4 bases, J shed 9 bases, and the junction held 6 bases outside the gene matches. Germline CDR1 reads KGHDR; CDR2 reads SFDVKD.

The table lists this clone with a count of one. The chain recombines TRBV27 with TRBJ2-2; D not certain. Trimming took off 3 bases at V and 6 bases at J, with 5 bases between the two ends. The germline gives CDR1 MNHEY, CDR2 SMNVEV (reference sequence). The CDR3 covers 12 residues. The CDR3 protein is CASSFLAGELFF. Here the CDR3 DNA reads TGTGCCAGCAGTTTTTTAGCCGGGGAGCTGTTTTTT.